A single sample is the source of the 3 T cell receptor beta chains below, sequenced in a study of T cells in pancreatic ductal adenocarcinoma. The selected patients with pancreatic ductal adenocarcinoma had surgery but no neoadjuvant therapy. The assay was immunoSEQ multiplex PCR, and TCRdb's table has in-frame clones only and misses some. The repertoire holds 100,000 or so clones, about 95% seen once, with around 2.9% in the top ten. The source material was PBMCs. These receptors were collected from a human donor with pancreatic ductal adenocarcinoma.

J is TRBJ2-7 and V is TRBV7-9, with D maybe TRBD1 (6 bases). With 5 bases removed from V and 3 bases from J, the gap between germline ends came to 17 bases. This CDR3 comprises 15 residues. The germline gives CDR1 SEHNR, CDR2 FQNEAQ (reference sequence). DNA of the CDR3: TGTGCCAGCAGCCGGGTCCGAGGGGGAGACTACGAGCAGTACTTC. This codes for CASSRVRGGDYEQYF.

In its sample, this clone was seen a few times. The chain links TRBV7-2 to TRBJ2-1, with 13 bases identical to TRBD2. This CDR3 has 16 residues. Trimming cost V 5 bases and J 8 bases; bases outside gene matches: 9. Germline CDR1 is SGHTA and CDR2 is FQGNSA. DNA for the CDR3: TGTGCCAGCAGCCGTACGGGACTAGCGGGAAGTCATGAGCAGTTCTTC. Encoded protein: CASSRTGLAGSHEQFF.

This clone was seen only once. The chain recombines TRBV11-2 with TRBJ2-5; D gene uncertain. The CDR3 covers 12 residues. Trimming left V 3 bases short and J 2 bases short, with 4 bases between. Germline V CDR1 and CDR2: SGHAT, FQNNGV. This CDR3 is CASSFEQETQYF. CDR3 bases: TGTGCCAGCAGCTTTGAGCAAGAGACCCAGTACTTC.